A single sample is the source of the 29 T cell receptor beta chains below, sequenced in a study of blood T cell repertoires in COVID-19. TCRdb's table, derived via immunoSEQ multiplex PCR, lists solely in-frame clones and lacks some. This table holds 150,000 to 200,000 clones, about 85% found once. The sequenced material came from peripheral blood. Source of these receptors: a woman over 75 with acute or convalescent COVID-19.

This clone was recorded once. The V call is TRBV5-4, the J call TRBJ1-1, with D perhaps matching TRBD1 (5 bases). The CDR3 runs to 13 residues. V lost 2 bases, J lost 6 bases, and 11 bases lay in between. Germline loops: CDR1 SGHNT, CDR2 YYREEE (reference sequence). The CDR3 loop is CASSFQGGSEAFF. As DNA, the CDR3 is TGTGCCAGCAGCTTCCAGGGTGGATCTGAAGCTTTCTTT.

V usage is TRBV5-4 and J usage is TRBJ2-7; 12 positions agree with TRBD2. This CDR3 is 15 amino acids long. Germline loops: CDR1 SGHNT, CDR2 YYREEE (reference sequence). The ends lost 0 bases at V and 6 bases at J; junction bases unmatched: 4. In nucleotides, the CDR3 is TGTGCCAGCAGCTTGGGACTAGCGGGAGTCGGCGAGCAGTACTTC. This gives the protein CASSLGLAGVGEQYF.

The V and J genes are TRBV4-3 and TRBJ2-7; weak D call: TRBD2 (5 bases). With 0 bases removed from V and 3 bases from J, the gap between germline ends came to 12 bases. Germline-derived CDR1 and CDR2 are LGHNA and YSLEER. There are 15 residues in the CDR3. The CDR3 loop is CASSQEAPGSYEQYF. CDR3 nucleotides: TGCGCCAGCAGCCAAGAAGCGCCGGGGAGCTACGAGCAGTACTTC.

V is TRBV5-1 and J is TRBJ1-2; 10 bases map to TRBD1. The V and J ends lost 4 bases and 4 bases, in that order; junction bases with no gene match: 7. Germline V gene lookup returns CDR1 SGHRS and CDR2 YFSETQ. This CDR3 contains 15 residues. The CDR3 DNA sequence: TGCGCCAGCAGCCGAGGACAGGGGGGCCTCTATGGCTACACCTTC. Amino acids: CASSRGQGGLYGYTF.

This clone was detected only once. CDR3 residues: CASSLGGTLEQGYTF. CDR3 sequence (DNA): TGCGCCAGCAGCTTGGGGGGGACTCTAGAACAAGGCTACACCTTC. V is TRBV5-1 and J is TRBJ1-2, with D tentatively TRBD1 (5 bases). Germline CDR1 and CDR2: SGHRS and YFSETQ. V was clipped by 0 bases and J by 8 bases, with 17 bases between them. The CDR3 runs to 15 residues.

The rearrangement links TRBV7-2 to TRBJ2-6; 7 bases are shared with TRBD1. This CDR3 contains 18 residues. Germline values: CDR1 SGHTA, CDR2 FQGNSA. V lost 4 bases and J lost 1; bases outside the gene matches: 10. This chain's CDR3 is CASSYSRQGWSGANVLTF. The CDR3 coding sequence is TGTGCCAGCAGCTATAGCCGACAGGGTTGGTCTGGGGCCAACGTCCTGACTTTC.

The genes are TRBV5-6 and TRBJ2-7, with TRBD1 matching 7 bases. The CDR3 length is 14 residues. V gave up 2 bases and J gave up 3 bases; unmatched junction bases: 5. Germline loops: CDR1 SGHDT, CDR2 YYEEEE. The CDR3 protein is CASSFRTGVYEQYF. The CDR3 DNA follows: TGTGCCAGCAGCTTTCGGACAGGAGTCTACGAGCAGTACTTC.

The chain has TRBV6-6 and TRBJ1-4; D is perhaps TRBD1 (5 bases). The CDR3 length is 14 residues. Between the trimmed V and J ends, which lost 0 bases and 4 bases, there was a span of 6 bases. Germline V gives CDR1 MNHNY, CDR2 SVGAGI (reference sequence). The CDR3 reads CASSYSTVNEKLFF. DNA of the CDR3: TGTGCCAGCAGTTACTCGACAGTTAATGAAAAACTGTTTTTT.

The V and J genes are TRBV6-2 or TRBV6-3 and TRBJ1-5, with 7 bases aligning to TRBD1. In germline, CDR1 is MNHEY, CDR2 SVGEGT. The CDR3 is 14 amino acids. Trimming removed 5 bases from V and 3 bases from J; junction bases left unmatched: 4. The CDR3 bases are TGTGCCAGCAGTAGGACAGGAGACAATCAGCCCCAGCATTTT. Residues: CASSRTGDNQPQHF.

V is TRBV7-3 and J is TRBJ2-3, with 7 nucleotides matching TRBD1. Trimming took 4 bases from V and 1 from J; bases not matched to a gene: 11. CDR3 length: 17 amino acids. Looked up from germline, CDR1 is SGHTA and CDR2 is FQGTGA. The CDR3 DNA is TGTGCCAGCAGCTCGACCCCCAGGGGGACCGGCACAGATACGCAGTATTTT. Translated, it gives CASSSTPRGTGTDTQYF.

The chain carries TRBV14 and TRBJ2-1, with 12 bases fitting TRBD2. The CDR3 contains 15 residues. CDR1 is SGHDN and CDR2 is FVKESK in the germline V gene. The trim removed 4 bases at V and 7 bases at J, leaving 5 bases unmatched. The CDR3 sequence: CASSPTSGRGNEQFF. The CDR3 DNA follows: TGTGCCAGCAGCCCGACTAGCGGGAGAGGTAATGAGCAGTTCTTC.

The chain joins TRBV5-6 to TRBJ1-2; 8 bases agree with TRBD1. Germline V CDR1 and CDR2: SGHDT, YYEEEE. Unmatched junction bases numbered 10, after V lost 4 bases and J lost 5 bases. This CDR3 is 15 amino acids long. DNA for the CDR3: TGTGCCAGCAGCGACCGGGACAGGCGAGCTTATGGCTACACCTTC. This encodes CASSDRDRRAYGYTF.

This chain links TRBV2 with TRBJ1-4; TRBD1 agrees at 7 bases. Germline values: CDR1 SNHLY, CDR2 FYNNEI. V shed 8 bases and J 5 bases; nucleotides not matched to a gene: 8. CDR3 length: 14 amino acids. CDR3 in amino acids: CASFLAGGNEKLFF. CDR3 sequence (DNA): TGTGCCAGCTTTTTGGCAGGGGGGAATGAAAAACTGTTTTTT.

This chain joins TRBV18 and TRBJ2-7; D is undetermined. Germline loops: CDR1 KGHSH, CDR2 LQKENI. The CDR3 is made up of 13 amino acids. The V gene lost 0 bases and the J gene lost 2 bases, with 5 bases spanning the gap. CDR3 loop: CASSPPQTYEQYF. The CDR3, as DNA: TGTGCCAGCTCACCACCCCAGACCTACGAGCAGTACTTC. Full variable domain (rest looked up from reference TRBV18 and TRBJ2-7): NAGVMQNPRHLVRRRGQEARLRCSPMKGHSHVYWYRQLPEEGLKFMVYLQKENIIDESGMPKERFSAEFPKEGPSILRIQQVVRGDSAAYFCASSPPQTYEQYFGPGTRLTVT.

This chain links TRBV20-1 with TRBJ1-1; no reliable D call. Germline values: CDR1 DFQATT, CDR2 SNEGSKA (reference sequence). The length of the CDR3 is 13 residues. Trimming cost V 3 bases and J 0 bases, with 8 bases left between them. CDR3 loop: CSASGSMNTEAFF. In DNA form, the CDR3 reads TGCAGTGCTAGTGGCAGTATGAACACTGAAGCTTTCTTT.

The chain is built from TRBV29-1 and TRBJ1-1; D ambiguous. The germline CDR1 and CDR2 sequences are SQVTM and ANQGSEA. V was clipped by 0 bases and J by 5 bases, with 7 bases between them. CDR3 length equals 12 residues. Here the CDR3 DNA reads TGCAGCGTTGAAGATCGGCGGACTGAAGCTTTCTTT. This gives the protein CSVEDRRTEAFF.

This clone was seen only once. This chain uses TRBV14 with TRBJ1-6; D ambiguous. V lost 1 base and J 3 bases, leaving 7 bases between the germline ends. This CDR3 spans 15 amino acids. Germline V gene data show CDR1 as SGHDN and CDR2 as FVKESK. CDR3 nucleotide sequence: TGTGCCAGCAGCCAAGGAGGTTTCTATAATTCACCCCTCCACTTT. Translated: CASSQGGFYNSPLHF. The full variable domain, in which reference TRBV14 and TRBJ1-6 provide the parts outside the CDR3, is EAGVTQFPSHSVIEKGQTVTLRCDPISGHDNLYWYRRVMGKEIKFLLHFVKESKQDESGMPNNRFLAERTGGTYSTLKVQPAELEDSGVYFCASSQGGFYNSPLHFGNGTRLTVT.

This rearrangement joins TRBV27 to TRBJ2-7, with 8 bases aligning to TRBD2. Germline values: CDR1 MNHEY, CDR2 SMNVEV (reference sequence). The CDR3 length is 15 residues. J was trimmed by 0 bases and V by 5 bases; bases with no gene match: 6. The CDR3 DNA follows: TGTGCCAGCAGTCGACTAAGCGGGAGCTCCTACGAGCAGTACTTC. Its protein product is CASSRLSGSSYEQYF.

This chain uses TRBV7-8 with TRBJ1-2; 8 bases map to TRBD1. This CDR3 has 14 residues. CDR1 and CDR2 from the germline V gene are SGHVS and FQNEAQ. The V and J ends lost 5 bases and 6 bases, in that order; junction bases with no gene match: 8. CDR3 in amino acids: CASSGHRGMDGYTF. In DNA, the CDR3 is TGTGCCAGCAGCGGTCACAGGGGGATGGATGGCTACACCTTC.

This clone showed up just a few times. The rearrangement uses TRBV7-2 and TRBJ2-1, with 12 bases lining up with TRBD2. The J segment lost 1 base and the V segment lost 4 bases, leaving 8 bases of the junction unmatched. The CDR3 is made up of 18 amino acids. Germline V gives CDR1 SGHTA, CDR2 FQGNSA. DNA of the CDR3: TGTGCCAGCAGCTCCCCGACTAGCGGGGGTAGGTCCTACAATGAGCAGTTCTTC. It translates to CASSSPTSGGRSYNEQFF.

The gene calls are TRBV19 and TRBJ1-6; D might be TRBD1 (5 bases). Germline CDR1 reads LNHDA; CDR2 reads SQIVND (reference sequence). Trimming shortened V by 8 bases and J by 10 bases, and 18 bases separated the two germline ends. The CDR3 loop spans 14 amino acids. The CDR3 region is CASESGGDQSPLHF. CDR3 nucleotides: TGTGCCAGTGAGAGCGGAGGGGATCAATCACCCCTCCACTTT.

The V and J genes are TRBV9 and TRBJ2-7, with 11 bases that match TRBD1. The trim removed 3 bases at V and 4 bases at J, leaving 9 bases unmatched. The CDR3 loop spans 16 amino acids. Looked up from germline, CDR1 is SGDLS and CDR2 is YYNGEE. CDR3 sequence reads: CASSAGGQGAIYEQYF. CDR3 nucleotide sequence: TGTGCCAGCAGCGCGGGAGGACAGGGGGCCATTTACGAGCAGTACTTC. Filled out from reference TRBV9 and TRBJ2-7, the complete variable domain reads DSGVTQTPKHLITATGQRVTLRCSPRSGDLSVYWYQQSLDQGLQFLIQYYNGEERAKGNILERFSAQQFPDLHSELNLSSLELGDSALYFCASSAGGQGAIYEQYFGPGTRLTVT.

The rearrangement uses TRBV20-1 and TRBJ1-2; 7 bases agree with TRBD1. CDR1 and CDR2 (germline): DFQATT, SNEGSKA (reference sequence). V gave up 5 bases and J gave up 8 bases; unmatched junction bases: 5. The CDR3 is made up of 11 amino acids. DNA for the CDR3: TGCAGTGCTGTCGGGGACAGAGGCTACACCTTC. Amino acids: CSAVGDRGYTF.

The CDR3 reads CASSAGREQFF. CDR3 DNA sequence: TGCGCCAGCAGTGCGGGGAGGGAGCAGTTCTTC. This chain joins TRBV10-2 and TRBJ2-1, with D possibly matching TRBD2 (6 bases). The V gene's germline CDR1 is WSHSY and CDR2 SAAADI. Trimming cost V 4 bases and J 10 bases, with 8 bases left between them. The CDR3 spans 11 residues.

The V call is TRBV30, the J call TRBJ1-5, with D tentatively TRBD1 (6 bases). This CDR3 spans 12 amino acids. V gave up 5 bases and J gave up 5 bases, with 10 bases separating them. Germline CDR1 and CDR2: GTSNPN and SVGIG (reference sequence). In DNA form, the CDR3 reads TGTGCCTGGGGGAGACAGGATCAGCCCCAGCATTTT. Amino acid sequence: CAWGRQDQPQHF.

This clone was seen once. This chain connects TRBV9 to TRBJ1-2; TRBD1 matches at 7 bases. The CDR3 has 17 residues. With 0 bases clipped from V and 2 bases from J, the junction kept 10 bases outside the gene matches. Germline assignment: CDR1 SGDLS and CDR2 YYNGEE. CDR3: CASSVAAGGIGNYGYTF. CDR3 nucleotide sequence: TGTGCCAGCAGCGTAGCGGCAGGGGGAATAGGAAACTATGGCTACACCTTC.

The rearrangement uses TRBV27 and TRBJ2-7; D remains ambiguous. V was shortened by 6 bases and J by 6 bases, with 18 bases between the two germline ends. The V gene's germline CDR1 is MNHEY and CDR2 SMNVEV (reference sequence). The CDR3 runs 14 residues. CDR3 loop: CASSPLQAASEQYF. In DNA form, the CDR3 reads TGTGCCAGCAGCCCCCTCCAAGCAGCTAGCGAGCAGTACTTC.

This clone turned up a few times. V gene TRBV19 combines with J gene TRBJ2-7, with 8 positions matching TRBD1. This CDR3 contains 16 residues. V was pared by 1 base and J by 2 bases, with 7 bases of the junction left unmatched. Looked up from germline, CDR1 is LNHDA and CDR2 is SQIVND (reference sequence). The DNA of the CDR3 is TGTGCCAGTAGTATAGGAGGGGGACAGGTGCCCTACGAGCAGTACTTC. Translated, it gives CASSIGGGQVPYEQYF.

The V call is TRBV25-1, the J call TRBJ1-5; D remains ambiguous. Germline V CDR1 and CDR2: MGHDK, SYGVNS. The V gene lost 0 bases and the J gene lost 4 bases, with 7 bases spanning the gap. The CDR3 contains 14 residues. This CDR3 reads CASSEYPENQPQHF. The CDR3 region has the DNA TGTGCCAGCAGTGAATATCCTGAGAATCAGCCCCAGCATTTT.